This T cell receptor (beta chain) was obtained from a study of T cells in Graves' hyperthyroidism and ophthalmopathy. Ophthalmopathy patients all had a Clinical Activity Score of at least 3, a NOSPECS grade of at least 4 and disease under 3 months old. Used for diagnoses were clinical symptoms, serum thyroxine and TRAb, thyroid ultrasound and orbital computed tomography. Isolation of PBMCs was performed on 9.5 to 10 ml fresh peripheral blood. Germline V gene data show CDR1 as MNHEY and CDR2 as SVGEGT. The CDR3 spans 15 residues. Trimming took off 5 bases at V and 3 bases at J, with 17 bases between the two ends. From RNA transcripts, TCR beta CDR3 regions were amplified. HTBI primers were used for first-round RT-PCR of the TCR CDR3. Each CDR3 protein gets one entry after TCRdb re-called the multiplex PCR reads with MiXCR. The data contain more than 500,000 distinct CDR3 sequences, about 15% of them singletons.

This clonotype was seen at least ten times. V is TRBV6-2 or TRBV6-3 and J is TRBJ2-7; D is possibly TRBD2 (6 bases). The sequenced material came from blood. This sequence was found in a woman aged 40 to 50 with Graves' ophthalmopathy. The CDR3 bases are TGTGCCAGCAGTACCGGCCGGGACTCGAACTACGAGCAGTACTTC. Protein product: CASSTGRDSNYEQYF.